This T cell receptor (beta chain) stems from a study of glioma-infiltrating T cells after dendritic cell vaccination. The germline V gene encodes CDR1 MNHEY and CDR2 SVGAGI. This CDR3 is built from 15 residues. The ends were cut back, 2 bases at V and 0 bases at J, with 11 bases in the middle. As for time point: after dendritic cell vaccination, including at tumor progression/relapse. Produced via immunoSEQ multiplex PCR; TCRdb's table is partial and in-frame only. In the table there are tens of thousands of clones, 85% of which are singletons. The sequenced sample was blood, obtained after dendritic cell vaccination. This chain uses TRBV6-5 with TRBJ2-7, with D perhaps TRBD2 (6 bases). The source of this sequence is a human donor with glioblastoma. The CDR3, as DNA: TGTGCCAGCAGTTACGGGGCGGGAAGCTCCTACGAGCAGTACTTC. It is translated as CASSYGAGSSYEQYF.